The rows below give T cell receptor beta chains drawn from one sample of a study of regulatory and conventional T cells in RAG deficiency. Clones were read by immunoSEQ multiplex PCR, and TCRdb kept only the in-frame ones, dropping some. In the table there are over 45,000 clones, 85% to 90% of which are singletons. These data were also filed under a second study, of regulatory T cells.

The sequencing input was CD4+ effector T cells sorted from blood. These receptors were collected from a human donor in good health. Each CDR3 is given with its conserved first and last residue. A D gene is named only where the DNA matches it firmly. Size values are once, few and many counts, or a class for expanded clones, and some rows have none.

j_gene: TRBJ1-5; abundance: -; v_gene: TRBV9; len: 15; d_gene: -; CDR3aa: CASSASQGSNQPQHF; CDR3nt: TGTGCCAGCAGCGCCTCCCAGGGTAGCAATCAGCCCCAGCATTTT
j_gene: TRBJ2-2; abundance: -; v_gene: TRBV6-5; len: 16; d_gene: TRBD1; CDR3aa: CASSYRDRSNTGELFF; CDR3nt: TGTGCCAGCAGTTACCGGGACAGGTCAAACACCGGGGAGCTGTTTTTT
j_gene: TRBJ1-1; abundance: -; v_gene: TRBV6-5; len: 15; d_gene: -; CDR3aa: CASSLNGGANTEAFF; CDR3nt: TGTGCCAGCAGTCTAAACGGGGGGGCGAACACTGAAGCTTTCTTT
j_gene: TRBJ1-2; abundance: -; v_gene: TRBV7-2; len: 17; d_gene: TRBD1; CDR3aa: CASSLEAYRDRPYGYTF; CDR3nt: TGTGCCAGCAGCCTAGAGGCCTACCGGGACAGGCCCTATGGCTACACCTTC
j_gene: TRBJ1-6; abundance: once; v_gene: TRBV5-1; len: 17; d_gene: -; CDR3aa: CASSSSGGSSYNSPLHF; CDR3nt: TGCGCCAGCAGCTCGTCTGGCGGCAGCTCCTATAATTCACCCCTCCACTTT
j_gene: TRBJ2-1; abundance: -; v_gene: TRBV5-1; len: 16; d_gene: TRBD2; CDR3aa: CASSGQSGSSYNEQFF; CDR3nt: TGCGCCAGCAGCGGTCAGAGCGGGAGCTCCTACAATGAGCAGTTCTTC
j_gene: TRBJ2-7; abundance: -; v_gene: TRBV6-5; len: 14; d_gene: TRBD1; CDR3aa: CASSSQGARYEQYF; CDR3nt: TGTGCCAGCAGTTCCCAGGGGGCGCGCTACGAGCAGTACTTC
j_gene: TRBJ1-1; abundance: once; v_gene: TRBV19; len: 15; d_gene: -; CDR3aa: CASSIPGGENTEAFF; CDR3nt: TGTGCCAGTAGTATACCGGGGGGAGAGAACACTGAAGCTTTCTTT
j_gene: TRBJ2-2; abundance: once; v_gene: TRBV6-1; len: 13; d_gene: -; CDR3aa: CATGSTNTGELFF; CDR3nt: TGTGCCACCGGATCAACTAACACCGGGGAGCTGTTTTTT
j_gene: TRBJ2-5; abundance: -; v_gene: TRBV19; len: 16; d_gene: -; CDR3aa: CASSIIVGGPQETQYF; CDR3nt: TGTGCCAGTAGTATTATAGTGGGGGGCCCTCAAGAGACCCAGTACTTC
j_gene: TRBJ1-3; abundance: few; v_gene: TRBV19; len: 13; d_gene: TRBD1; CDR3aa: CASRGQGRNTIYF; CDR3nt: TGTGCCAGTCGGGGACAGGGGAGGAACACCATATATTTT
j_gene: TRBJ1-2; abundance: -; v_gene: TRBV6-5; len: 13; d_gene: -; CDR3aa: CASSSDSNYGYTF; CDR3nt: TGTGCCAGCAGTTCGGACAGTAACTATGGCTACACCTTC